The 29 T cell receptor beta chains below were found in one sample sequenced in a study of T cells in women clearing cervical HPV infection. Sequenced by immunoSEQ multiplex PCR; TCRdb stores in-frame clones only, minus some. In all, the sample yields 25,000 to 30,000 clones. Sequenced input: blood buffy coat. Every receptor here comes from a woman between 18 and 70 years old with a cervical HPV16 infection that either progressed to CIN3+ or cleared (not recorded which).

Note on this clone: The CDR3 extends 3 residues past the end of the read, so its final part is completed from the germline J gene. The same CDR3 can be traced to other DNA sequences in this sample. This sequence joins TRBV5-1 and TRBJ1-6, with TRBD1 matching over 7 bases. CDR3 length: 15 residues. V lost 5 bases, J lost 5 bases, and 7 bases stayed unmatched. Germline CDR1 reads SGHRS; CDR2 reads YFSETQ. CDR3 bases read: TGCGCCAGCAGTGCCACAGGGGTCAATAATTCACCC. Translation: CASSATGVNNSP. Given in full, the CDR3 is CASSATGVNNSPLHF.

Details on this clone: The sequenced fragment ends 3 residues before the CDR3 boundary, so the rest is inferred from the germline J gene. This rearrangement joins TRBV29-1 to TRBJ1-2; weak D call: TRBD1 (6 bases). CDR3 size: 12 residues. V was cut by 4 bases and J by 7 bases, with 13 bases left in between. Germline loops: CDR1 SQVTM, CDR2 ANQGSEA. The chain's CDR3 is CSVVTGYSGYTF. The sequenced CDR3 bases are TGCAGCGTTGTGACAGGTTACTCTGGC.

Incomplete CDR3 DNA: TGCGCCAGCAGCCCGACAGGGCAGGAGACC. It encodes CASSPTGQET. The entire CDR3 protein is CASSPTGQETQYF. The rearrangement uses TRBV5-1 and TRBJ2-5; 7 bases fit TRBD1. The CDR3 end is not reached by the read, which stops 3 residues before it; the germline J gene fills it in. Germline loops: CDR1 SGHRS, CDR2 YFSETQ. V lost 4 bases and J lost 5; bases outside the gene matches: 5. The CDR3 is made up of 13 amino acids. Complete variable domain (other parts from reference TRBV5-1 and TRBJ2-5): KAGVTQTPRYLIKTRGQQVTLSCSPISGHRSVSWYQQTPGQGLQFLFEYFSETQRNKGNFPGRFSGRQFSNSRSEMNVSTLELGDSALYLCASSPTGQETQYFGPGTRLLVL.

Notes on this clone: The read is 3 residues too short to cover the CDR3 end, so that end is filled in from the germline J gene. The V call is TRBV20-1, the J call TRBJ2-3; tentatively, D is TRBD2 (5 bases). This CDR3 contains 12 residues. Germline assignment: CDR1 DFQATT and CDR2 SNEGSKA (reference sequence). The CDR3 bases that were read are TGCAGTGCTTTGACTACCCAAGAGACG. The encoded protein is CSALTTQET. In full, the CDR3 is CSALTTQETQYF.

About this clone: The missing CDR3 end, 3 residues past where the read stops, is filled in from the germline J gene. This chain joins TRBV13 and TRBJ2-7; 8 bases match TRBD2. After removal of 6 bases from V and 4 bases from J, the junction contained 8 bases not matched to a gene. CDR1 is PRHDT and CDR2 is FYEKMQ in the germline V gene (reference sequence). This CDR3 contains 14 residues. CDR3 protein: CASSSRTSSYEQYF. Partial CDR3 DNA: TGTGCCAGCAGTTCCAGGACTAGCTCTTACGAG.

With respect to this clone: The read ends 3 residues early relative to the CDR3; the germline J gene fills the gap. This sequence joins TRBV2 and TRBJ2-7; 10 bases map to TRBD2. Germline CDR1 SNHLY, CDR2 FYNNEI. The V gene end was trimmed by 7 bases and the J gene end by 3 bases; junction bases not matched to a gene: 6. The CDR3 is 14 amino acids. CDR3 region: CASNLLAGDYEQYF. CDR3 bases read: TGTGCCAGCAACCTGCTAGCGGGAGACTACGAG.

Remarks on this clone: The CDR3 goes on 3 residues after the read ends, and that part is filled in from the germline J gene. The rearrangement links TRBV2 to TRBJ1-2; a possible D gene is TRBD1 (5 bases). The CDR3 contains 14 residues. V dropped 0 bases and J dropped 4 bases, with 9 bases sitting between them. CDR1 and CDR2 (germline): SNHLY, FYNNEI. The CDR3 is CASSEARDTYGYTF. The sequenced part of the CDR3 DNA is TGTGCCAGCAGTGAAGCCAGGGATACCTATGGC.

A note on this clone: Read coverage stops 3 residues before the CDR3 terminus; the germline J gene supplies the remainder. This chain joins TRBV5-1 and TRBJ2-3; TRBD2 matches 15 bases. This CDR3 contains 19 residues. CDR1 is SGHRS, CDR2 YFSETQ, per germline. The V and J ends lost 4 bases and 6 bases, in that order; junction bases with no gene match: 15. The CDR3 loop is CASSPGLAGGRGVGDTQYF. The part of the CDR3 DNA that was read is TGCGCCAGCAGCCCGGGACTAGCGGGGGGCCGGGGTGTCGGGGATACG.

Notes on this clone: Coverage ceases 3 residues before the CDR3 finishes, and the germline J gene fills in the end. The chain joins TRBV5-1 to TRBJ2-3; D unresolved. The CDR3 length is 16 residues. Germline CDR1 SGHRS, CDR2 YFSETQ. Between the trimmed V and J ends, which lost 0 bases and 0 bases, there was a span of 11 bases. Partial CDR3 DNA: TGCGCCAGCAGCTTGGAGGGCAGCACTAGCACAGATACG. Translation gives CASSLEGSTSTDT. The whole CDR3 sequence is CASSLEGSTSTDTQYF.

About this clone: The read comes to an end 3 residues before the CDR3 does, leaving the germline J gene to fill in the end. The V gene is TRBV20-1, the J gene TRBJ1-4; the match to TRBD1 covers 9 bases. Germline CDR1 is DFQATT and CDR2 is SNEGSKA (reference sequence). CDR3 length equals 15 residues. The CDR3: CSVRRGGTGWSPLFF. Incomplete CDR3 DNA: TGCAGTGTGAGGAGGGGGGGGACAGGGTGGTCACCA.

Remarks on this clone: The read ends 3 residues early relative to the CDR3; the germline J gene fills the gap. This sequence joins TRBV2 and TRBJ1-2, with D uncertain. The V gene's germline CDR1 is SNHLY and CDR2 FYNNEI. The CDR3 is 11 amino acids. CDR3 in amino acids: CASMRADGYTF. The covered CDR3 bases are TGTGCCAGCATGAGGGCTGACGGC.

With respect to this clone: The read terminates 3 residues before the CDR3 end, so the remaining end is supplied by the germline J gene. The chain links TRBV7-2 to TRBJ2-5; TRBD1 is a possible D gene (6 bases). Germline V gene sequence: CDR1 SGHTA, CDR2 FQGNSA. This CDR3 is 15 amino acids long. V was shortened by 5 bases and J by 3 bases, with 16 bases between the two germline ends. The CDR3 loop is CASSAWTDQKETQYF. CDR3 DNA, as far as it was read: TGTGCCAGCAGCGCCTGGACAGACCAAAAAGAGACC.

As to this clone: The read finishes 3 residues shy of the CDR3 end, and the germline J gene is used to complete it. The chain joins TRBV7-3 to TRBJ2-3, with TRBD2 matching over 16 bases. Germline V gives CDR1 SGHTA, CDR2 FQGTGA. CDR3 length equals 15 residues. This CDR3 is CASSVGTSGRETQYF. Partial CDR3 DNA: TGTGCCAGCAGCGTCGGGACTAGCGGGAGGGAGACG.

A word on this clone: Coverage ceases 3 residues before the CDR3 finishes, and the germline J gene fills in the end. The J gene is TRBJ2-3, the V gene TRBV14, with D tentatively TRBD2 (6 bases). Trimming shortened V by 4 bases and J by 0 bases, and 14 bases separated the two germline ends. CDR1 and CDR2 (germline): SGHDN, FVKESK. This CDR3 is 16 amino acids long. The chain's CDR3 is CASSRGALTSTDTQYF. The covered CDR3 bases are TGTGCCAGCAGCCGCGGGGCTTTGACTAGCACAGATACG.

Concerning this clone itself: The read terminates 3 residues before the CDR3 end, so the remaining end is supplied by the germline J gene. This chain uses TRBV7-3 with TRBJ2-2, with D possibly matching TRBD1 (6 bases). Per the germline V gene, CDR1 is SGHTA and CDR2 is FQGTGA. This CDR3 is 13 amino acids long. The CDR3 protein is CASSLGTNTPLFF. CDR3 DNA (partial): TGTGCCAGCAGCCTCGGGACAAATACACCG.

On this clone: The read ends 3 residues early relative to the CDR3; the germline J gene fills the gap. The rearrangement links TRBV7-2 to TRBJ2-3, with 10 bases matching TRBD1. This CDR3 region has 14 residues. The germline V gene encodes CDR1 SGHTA and CDR2 FQGNSA. The CDR3 sequence is CASSPDRGRETQYF. The sequenced CDR3 bases are TGTGCCAGCAGCCCTGACAGGGGGCGGGAGACG.

Here the CDR3 reads CASSIDPDSLYGYTF. The DNA read from the CDR3 is TGTGCCAGTAGTATAGATCCGGACAGCTTATATGGC. The V call is TRBV19, the J call TRBJ1-2, with a weak D call TRBD1 (6 bases). The missing CDR3 end, 3 residues past where the read stops, is filled in from the germline J gene. Trimming pared 0 bases from V and 5 bases from J, leaving 13 bases between. Germline V gives CDR1 LNHDA, CDR2 SQIVND (reference sequence). The CDR3 contains 15 residues.

As concerns this clone: The read halts 3 residues ahead of the CDR3 end, with the missing end drawn from the germline J gene. The rearrangement uses TRBV5-1 and TRBJ2-2; the D gene is possibly TRBD1 (5 bases). CDR3 length equals 17 residues. Germline CDR1 reads SGHRS; CDR2 reads YFSETQ. Here the CDR3 reads CASSLERAVSGANVLFF. CDR3 DNA, as far as it was read: TGCGCCAGCAGCTTGGAAAGGGCAGTCTCTGGGGCCAACGTG.

The CDR3 bases that were read are TGCAGTGCTAGTTTAACCGGGACAGGCTCCTACGAG. It translates to CSASLTGTGSYE. The full CDR3 is CSASLTGTGSYEQYF. The chain combines TRBV20-1 with TRBJ2-7, with 8 nucleotides matching TRBD1. The missing CDR3 end, 3 residues past where the read stops, is filled in from the germline J gene. Germline V gene sequence: CDR1 DFQATT, CDR2 SNEGSKA (reference sequence). V gave up 3 bases and J gave up 0 bases; unmatched junction bases: 7. The CDR3 contains 15 residues.

Note on this clone: The CDR3 end lies 3 residues beyond the end of the read and is filled in from the germline J gene. This chain joins TRBV7-3 and TRBJ2-2, with D possibly TRBD1 on 5 matching bases. The CDR3 loop spans 15 amino acids. Germline V gene sequence: CDR1 SGHTA, CDR2 FQGTGA. The CDR3 bases that were read are TGTGCCAGCAGCTTAACGGTCTCTGGGGCCAACGTG. Translated, it gives CASSLTVSGANV. The whole CDR3 protein is CASSLTVSGANVLFF.

This clone ranks as large in terms of frequency. The CDR3 end lies 3 residues beyond the end of the read and is filled in from the germline J gene. The J gene is TRBJ2-2, the V gene TRBV6-2 or TRBV6-3; possibly TRBD2 for D (5 bases). The CDR3 runs to 15 residues. V was trimmed by 5 bases and J by 0 bases, leaving 10 bases between them. Germline-derived CDR1 and CDR2 are MNHEY and SVGEGT. The CDR3: CASSRTYANTGELFF. The CDR3 DNA, read in part, is TGTGCCAGCAGTCGGACTTACGCGAACACCGGGGAG.

In the case of this clone: With the read ending 3 residues before the CDR3 end, the germline J gene is used to fill in that end. J is TRBJ2-7 and V is TRBV19; 7 bases agree with TRBD2. The CDR3 length is 14 residues. The trim removed 2 bases at V and 2 bases at J, leaving 3 bases unmatched. Germline loops: CDR1 LNHDA, CDR2 SQIVND (reference sequence). The sequenced part of the CDR3 DNA is TGTGCCAGTAGTATACGCGGGGGACCCTACGAG. It translates to CASSIRGGPYE. The entire CDR3 protein reads CASSIRGGPYEQYF.

As regards this clone: The DNA ends 3 residues before the CDR3 does, and the rest of the CDR3 is filled in from the germline J gene. The gene calls are TRBV7-6 and TRBJ2-2; 8 positions agree with TRBD1. The CDR3 length is 14 residues. CDR1 SGHVS and CDR2 FNYEAQ come from the germline V gene. V dropped 5 bases and J dropped 7; count of bases not matched to a gene: 6. CDR3 DNA, as far as it was read: TGTGCCAGCAGCCCAACAGGGGGAGGCGGGGAG. This translates into CASSPTGGGGE. The whole CDR3 reads CASSPTGGGGELFF.

Concerning this clone itself: The junction shows a germline mismatch at one end, possibly a read error. Read sequence stops 3 residues before the CDR3 end, and the germline J gene provides the missing end. The rearrangement joins TRBV11-1 to TRBJ2-3, with 7 bases identical to TRBD2. CDR1 is SGHAT and CDR2 is FQDESV in the germline V gene (reference sequence). The CDR3 consists of 14 residues. The CDR3 sequence is CASSIAQRGDTQYF. The part of the CDR3 DNA that was read is TGTGCCAGCAGCATAGCCCAGCGGGGAGATACG.

Turning to this clone: The read comes to an end 3 residues before the CDR3 does, leaving the germline J gene to fill in the end. The chain carries TRBV5-1 and TRBJ2-2; D gene ambiguous. The CDR3 has 15 residues. The V gene's germline CDR1 is SGHRS and CDR2 YFSETQ. The CDR3 region is CASSLHSGKGEKLFF. The CDR3 DNA, read in part, is TGCGCCAGCAGCTTACACTCAGGAAAAGGAGAAAAG.

About this clone: The sequence runs out 3 residues before the end of the CDR3; the remainder is reconstructed from the germline J gene. The chain links TRBV11-2 to TRBJ2-7; perhaps TRBD1 as D (6 bases). V was shortened by 2 bases and J by 1 base, with 12 bases between the two germline ends. Per germline, CDR1 SGHAT and CDR2 FQNNGV. The CDR3 has 15 residues. CDR3 DNA, as far as it was read: TGTGCCAGCAGCTTATCGGGCAGGGGTTCCTACGAG. As protein: CASSLSGRGSYE. The full CDR3 protein is CASSLSGRGSYEQYF.

Concerning this clone itself: With the read ending 3 residues before the CDR3 end, the germline J gene is used to fill in that end. J is TRBJ2-3 and V is TRBV7-3; unclear D gene. Per the germline V gene, CDR1 is SGHTA and CDR2 is FQGTGA. The CDR3 is 14 amino acids. Trimming took 2 bases from V and 0 from J, leaving 6 bases between them. Partial CDR3 DNA: TGTGCCAGCAGCTTAGGCACCAGCACAGATACG. Its protein product is CASSLGTSTDT. The complete CDR3 sequence is CASSLGTSTDTQYF.

CDR3 amino acids: CASSLDDIPRLFF. The covered CDR3 bases are TGCGCCAGCAGCTTGGACGACATCCCTCGG. The chain has TRBV5-1 and TRBJ2-2; D call uncertain. The read terminates 3 residues before the CDR3 end, so the remaining end is supplied by the germline J gene. This CDR3 comprises 13 residues. Germline CDR1 SGHRS, CDR2 YFSETQ.

Remarks on this clone: One junction end does not reproduce the germline sequence, and a read error may be involved. The read gets to within 3 residues of the CDR3 end, and the germline J gene fills in the rest. The chain uses TRBV7-9 and TRBJ2-5, with a weak D call TRBD1 (5 bases). This CDR3 has 14 amino acids. The germline gives CDR1 SEHNR, CDR2 FQNEAQ (reference sequence). CDR3 protein: CASSIGAQQGTQYF. The CDR3 bases that were read are TGTGCCAGCAGCATAGGGGCCCAGCAAGGGACC.